This T cell receptor beta chain was found in a study of blood T cell repertoires in COVID-19. Some clones are missing from TCRdb's copy, which holds only in-frame ones; the method was immunoSEQ multiplex PCR. The sample includes 250,000 or so clones, 84% of them seen just once. The CDR3 runs 14 residues. Germline loops: CDR1 GTSNPN, CDR2 SVGIG (reference sequence). Trimming took 2 bases from V and 1 from J, leaving 11 bases between them. The sample taken for sequencing was peripheral blood. The chain carries TRBV30 and TRBJ1-1; no clear D. The clonotype comes from a woman in her thirties or forties who had recovered from COVID-19. CDR3 coding DNA: TGTGCCTGGAGTCGAGGGCGACAGAACACTGAAGCTTTCTTT. Amino acid sequence: CAWSRGRQNTEAFF. Full variable domain (remainder filled in from reference TRBV30 and TRBJ1-1): SQTIHQWPATLVQPVGSPLSLECTVEGTSNPNLYWYRQAAGRGLQLLFYSVGIGQISSEVPQNLSASRPQDRQFILSSKKLLLSDSGFYLCAWSRGRQNTEAFFGQGTRLTVV.